Here is one T cell receptor beta chain with its context. Antigen unknown. Both subsets, CD45RA+ naive and CD45RA-negative memory, were split from the CD4+ cells. The sample belongs to a study of shared clonotypes between healthy human individuals. Study context: CD4 naive cells filled three plates per donor, CD4 memory three, CD8 naive two and CD8 memory one. Study outcomes and limitations: Despite large depth, sorted-subset datasets appeared incompletely sequenced.

Trimming removed 2 bases at V and 0 bases at J, with 16 bases between. Germline lookup yields CDR1 LNHDA and CDR2 SQIVND (reference sequence). This CDR3 is 17 amino acids long. The assay used deep level. Sequencing used immunoSEQ multiplex PCR; TCRdb keeps in-frame clones, though not all of them. This table holds approximately 620,000 clones, around 97% found once. The origin of this receptor is a woman in her thirties in good health. What was sequenced was naive CD4+ T cells sorted from blood. Subset given: CD45RA+ positively selected. The chain joins TRBV19 to TRBJ1-1; tentatively, D is TRBD1 (6 bases). CDR3 DNA: TGTGCCAGTAGTATACCCCCGACAGGCAATATGAACACTGAAGCTTTCTTT. It is translated as CASSIPPTGNMNTEAFF.